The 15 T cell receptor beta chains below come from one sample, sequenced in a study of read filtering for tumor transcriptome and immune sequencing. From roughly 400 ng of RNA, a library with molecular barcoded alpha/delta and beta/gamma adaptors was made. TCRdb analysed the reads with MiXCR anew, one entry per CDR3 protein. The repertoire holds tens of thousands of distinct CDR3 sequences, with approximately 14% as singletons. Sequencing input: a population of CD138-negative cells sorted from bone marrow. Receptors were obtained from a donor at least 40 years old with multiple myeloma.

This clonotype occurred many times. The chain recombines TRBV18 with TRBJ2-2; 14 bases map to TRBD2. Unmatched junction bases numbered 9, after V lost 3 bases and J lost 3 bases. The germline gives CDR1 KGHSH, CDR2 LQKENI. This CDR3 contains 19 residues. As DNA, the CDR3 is TGTGCCAGCTCACCCTTTGGGACTAGCGGGAGACGGGACACCGGGGAGCTGTTTTTT. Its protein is CASSPFGTSGRRDTGELFF.

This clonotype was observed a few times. The DNA for the CDR3 is TGTGCCAGCAGCCAAGTCCTGGGAAACCGAGAGACCCAGTACTTC. It yields the protein CASSQVLGNRETQYF. The genes are TRBV3-1 and TRBJ2-5; no clear D. Between the trimmed V and J ends, which lost 1 base and 4 bases, there was a span of 13 bases. Germline CDR1 reads LGHDT; CDR2 reads YNNKEL (reference sequence). The CDR3 consists of 15 residues.

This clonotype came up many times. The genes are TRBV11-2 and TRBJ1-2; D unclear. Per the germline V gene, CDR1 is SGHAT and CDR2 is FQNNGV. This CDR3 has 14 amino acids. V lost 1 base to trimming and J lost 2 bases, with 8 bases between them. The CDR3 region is CASSLGGRNYGYTF. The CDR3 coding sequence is TGTGCCAGCAGCTTAGGGGGAAGGAACTATGGCTACACCTTC.

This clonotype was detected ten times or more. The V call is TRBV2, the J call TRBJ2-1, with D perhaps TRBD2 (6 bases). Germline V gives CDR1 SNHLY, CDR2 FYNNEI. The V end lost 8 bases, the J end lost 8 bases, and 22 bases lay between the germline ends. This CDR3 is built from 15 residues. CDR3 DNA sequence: TGTGCCAGCGAGCAGGGTGGTAGCGGAGGGGATGAGCAGTTCTTC. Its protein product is CASEQGGSGGDEQFF. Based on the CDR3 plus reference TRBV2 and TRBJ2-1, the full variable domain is EPEVTQTPSHQVTQMGQEVILRCVPISNHLYFYWYRQILGQKVEFLVSFYNNEISEKSEIFDDQFSVERPDGSNFTLKIRSTKLEDSAMYFCASEQGGSGGDEQFFGPGTRLTVL.

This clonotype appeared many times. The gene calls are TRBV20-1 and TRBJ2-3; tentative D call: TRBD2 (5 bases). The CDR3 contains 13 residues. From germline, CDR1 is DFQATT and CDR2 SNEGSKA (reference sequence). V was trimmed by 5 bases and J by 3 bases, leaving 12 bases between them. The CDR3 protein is CSAPGRGTDTQYF. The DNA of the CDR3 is TGCAGTGCTCCAGGCCGGGGTACAGATACGCAGTATTTT.

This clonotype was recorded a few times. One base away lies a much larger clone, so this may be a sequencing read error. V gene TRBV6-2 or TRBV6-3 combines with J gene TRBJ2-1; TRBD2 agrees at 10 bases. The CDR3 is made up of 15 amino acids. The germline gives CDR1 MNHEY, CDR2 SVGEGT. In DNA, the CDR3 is TGTGCCAGCAGACACCTAGCGGGAGTCTACAAGGAGCAGTTCTTC. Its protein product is CASRHLAGVYKEQFF.

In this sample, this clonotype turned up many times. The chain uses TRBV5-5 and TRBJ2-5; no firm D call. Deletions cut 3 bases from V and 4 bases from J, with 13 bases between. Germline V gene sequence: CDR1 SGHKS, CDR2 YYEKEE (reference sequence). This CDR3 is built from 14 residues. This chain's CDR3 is CASSSVGFRETQYF. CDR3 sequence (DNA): TGTGCCAGCAGCTCTGTAGGGTTCCGAGAGACCCAGTACTTC.

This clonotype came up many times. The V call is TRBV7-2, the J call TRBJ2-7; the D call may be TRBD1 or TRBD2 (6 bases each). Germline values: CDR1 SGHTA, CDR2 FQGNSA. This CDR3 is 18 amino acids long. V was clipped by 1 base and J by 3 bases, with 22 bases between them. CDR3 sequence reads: CASSLGRTGGGTYYEQYF. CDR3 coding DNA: TGTGCCAGCAGCTTAGGTAGAACGGGTGGAGGGACATACTACGAGCAGTACTTC.

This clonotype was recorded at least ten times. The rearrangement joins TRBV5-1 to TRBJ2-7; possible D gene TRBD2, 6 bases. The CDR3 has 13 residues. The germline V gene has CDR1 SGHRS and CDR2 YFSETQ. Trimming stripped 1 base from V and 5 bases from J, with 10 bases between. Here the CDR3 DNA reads TGCGCCAGCAGCTTGCCTAGCGACGACGAGCAGTACTTC. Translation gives CASSLPSDDEQYF.

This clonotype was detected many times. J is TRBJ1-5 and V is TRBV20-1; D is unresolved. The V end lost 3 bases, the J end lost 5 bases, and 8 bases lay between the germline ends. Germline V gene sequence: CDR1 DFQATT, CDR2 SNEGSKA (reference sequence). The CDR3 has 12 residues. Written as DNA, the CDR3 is TGCAGTGCTAGGTCCGGGGATCAGCCCCAGCATTTT. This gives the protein CSARSGDQPQHF.

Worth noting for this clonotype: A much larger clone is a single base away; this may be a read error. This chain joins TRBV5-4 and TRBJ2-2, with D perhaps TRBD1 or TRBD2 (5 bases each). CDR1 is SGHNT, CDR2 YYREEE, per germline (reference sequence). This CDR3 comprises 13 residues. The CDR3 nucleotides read TGTGCCGGCAGCTTGGGACCGTTTGGGGAGCTGTTTTTT. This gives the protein CAGSLGPFGELFF.

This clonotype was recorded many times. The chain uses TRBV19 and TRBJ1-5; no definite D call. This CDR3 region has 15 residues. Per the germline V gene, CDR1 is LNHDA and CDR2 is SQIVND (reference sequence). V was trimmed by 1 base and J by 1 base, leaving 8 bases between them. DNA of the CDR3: TGTGCCAGTAGTATAGTTAGGTACAGCAATCAGCCCCAGCATTTT. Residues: CASSIVRYSNQPQHF.

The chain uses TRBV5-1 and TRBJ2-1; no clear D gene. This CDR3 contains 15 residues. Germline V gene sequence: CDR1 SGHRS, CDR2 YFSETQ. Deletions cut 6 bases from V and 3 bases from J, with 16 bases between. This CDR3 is CASIPRQFFYNEQFF. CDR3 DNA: TGCGCCAGCATCCCTAGGCAATTTTTCTACAATGAGCAGTTCTTC.

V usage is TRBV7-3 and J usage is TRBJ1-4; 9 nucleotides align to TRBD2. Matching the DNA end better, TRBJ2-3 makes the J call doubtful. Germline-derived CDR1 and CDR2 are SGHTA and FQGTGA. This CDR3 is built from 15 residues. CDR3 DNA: TGTGCCAGCAGCTTTAGCGGGAGAGGGGCAGGTACGCAGTATTTT. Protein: CASSFSGRGAGTQYF.

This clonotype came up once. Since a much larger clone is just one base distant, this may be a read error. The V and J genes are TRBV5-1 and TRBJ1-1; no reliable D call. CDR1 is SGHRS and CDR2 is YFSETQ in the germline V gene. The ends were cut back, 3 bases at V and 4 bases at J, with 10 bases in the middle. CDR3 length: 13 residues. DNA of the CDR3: TGCGCCAGCAGCTCGAGGGCCGGCACTGAAGCTTTCTTT. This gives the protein CASSSRAGTEAFF.